This T cell receptor (beta chain) was identified during a study of T-cell reconstitution after alpha-beta-depleted transplantation in children. TCRbeta library preparation incorporated unique molecular identifiers. One entry per CDR3 protein, called by TCRdb with MiXCR from the PCR reads. The sample has 490,000 or so distinct CDR3 sequences, roughly a tenth seen once. CDR1 DFQATT and CDR2 SNEGSKA come from the germline V gene (reference sequence). V trimming: 4 bases; J trimming: 5 bases; junction bases outside the gene matches: 9. The CDR3 length is 17 residues. The table lists this clonotype with a few counts. Its antigen is still unknown. Study findings and constraints: By one year post-transplant, T-cell counts and diversity largely arose from T cells that were newly produced. Day-60 TCRbeta diversity that was high in some patients was derived from surviving recipient T cells and thymic progenitors. Alpha-beta T cells about two months after transplant reportedly derived from several hundred expanded graft clones.

The rearrangement links TRBV20-1 to TRBJ2-2, with 14 bases lining up with TRBD2. The clonotype originates from a child aged 2-15 years with inherited bone marrow failure, due to receive a stem cell transplant. Specimen: PBMCs, collected before TCRalphabeta/CD19-depleted stem cell transplant. In DNA form, the CDR3 reads TGCAGTGCTAAAAGACTAGCGGGAGGGCCGGGGACCGGGGAGCTGTTTTTT. This codes for CSAKRLAGGPGTGELFF.